This TCR beta chain is from a study of Ad26.COV2.S vaccination and SARS-CoV-2 variants. Study summary: Among those in the COV1001 Ad26.COV2.S trial arm was the donor.

This CDR3 is 15 amino acids long. Germline values: CDR1 MGHRA, CDR2 YSYEKL. The V and J ends lost 0 bases and 1 base respectively, with 9 bases between them. With regard to this clone: Its antigen is undetermined.

As for treatment: about 20 received Ad26.COV2.S at low or high dose, single or two shots; roughly 5 received placebo; per-sample allocation not given. Sampling was performed 63 days after the first vaccine or placebo injection. Study findings and constraints: Substantial breadth in spike-specific CD8+ and CD4+ T cell responses was reportedly seen after vaccination.

Only in-frame clones appear in the TCRdb table, and some are missing; sequencing was by immunoSEQ multiplex PCR. Of hundreds of thousands of clones in the sample, 80% to 95% are singletons; the top ten hold less than 2%. The J gene is TRBJ1-1, the V gene TRBV4-1, with D maybe TRBD1 (6 bases). Sample: peripheral blood, taken in a trial of Ad26.COV2.S vaccine versus placebo. The receptor was derived from a person aged 18-65 years who received the Ad26.COV2.S COVID-19 vaccine or a placebo. The CDR3 nucleotides read TGCGCCAGCAGCCAAGAGCCACAGGGGAACACTGAAGCTTTCTTT. This sequence encodes CASSQEPQGNTEAFF.